Below, one T cell receptor beta chain is given with its context. Clones were sequenced by immunoSEQ multiplex PCR, and TCRdb holds only the in-frame ones, with some missing. The sample lists 88,000 or so clones, roughly three quarters occurring once. These data come from a study of blood T cell repertoires in COVID-19. Overall study: Sites in the United States, Italy and Spain provided acute and convalescent COVID-19 samples.

Sequencing was done on a sample of peripheral blood. The TCR originated in a human donor in a cohort sampled during active COVID-19.

CDR3 nucleotide sequence: TGTGCCAGCAGTCCGCAGGCGACCTCTGGAAACACCATATATTTT. It codes for CASSPQATSGNTIYF. The chain couples TRBV7-2 to TRBJ1-3, with no clear D. CDR1 is SGHTA and CDR2 is FQGNSA in the germline V gene. Trimming shortened V by 6 bases and J by 0 bases, and 12 bases separated the two germline ends. The length of the CDR3 is 15 residues.